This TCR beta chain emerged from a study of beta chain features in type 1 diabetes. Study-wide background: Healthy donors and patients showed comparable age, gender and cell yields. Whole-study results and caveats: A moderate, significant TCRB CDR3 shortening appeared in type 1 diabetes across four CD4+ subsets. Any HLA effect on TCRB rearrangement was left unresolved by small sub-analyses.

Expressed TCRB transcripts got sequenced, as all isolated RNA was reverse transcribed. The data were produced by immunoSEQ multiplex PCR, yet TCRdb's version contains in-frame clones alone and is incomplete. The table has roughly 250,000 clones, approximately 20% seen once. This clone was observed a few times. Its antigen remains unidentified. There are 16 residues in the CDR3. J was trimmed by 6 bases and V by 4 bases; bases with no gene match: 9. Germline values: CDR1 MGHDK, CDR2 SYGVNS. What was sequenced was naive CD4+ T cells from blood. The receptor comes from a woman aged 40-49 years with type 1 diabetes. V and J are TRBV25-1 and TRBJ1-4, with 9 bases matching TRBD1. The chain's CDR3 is CASSGPGTGRDEKLFF. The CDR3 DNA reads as TGTGCCAGCAGTGGTCCCGGGACAGGGCGGGATGAAAAACTGTTTTTT.